These 23 T cell receptor beta chains were all obtained from the same sample, sequenced in a study of CD8+ T cells in alopecia areata. Sequencing used cDNA as its template, made by extracting RNA and reverse transcribing it. The repertoire was sequenced with immunoSEQ multiplex PCR; TCRdb's copy has only in-frame clones and lacks some. This table holds 110,000 or so clones, about 50% found once. Sequencing was carried out using NKG2D-low CD8+ T cells sorted from blood. The receptors were sampled from a human donor with alopecia areata.

The V gene is TRBV5-1, the J gene TRBJ2-7; possibly TRBD1 or TRBD2 for D (6 bases each). Germline V gene sequence: CDR1 SGHRS, CDR2 YFSETQ. The CDR3 is 14 residues long. V was trimmed by 0 bases and J by 3 bases, leaving 10 bases between them. The DNA for the CDR3 is TGCGCCAGCAGCTTGGGAGGAGGGGGCTACGAGCAGTACTTC. It encodes CASSLGGGGYEQYF.

This chain joins TRBV7-9 and TRBJ2-7, with 12 nucleotides matching TRBD2. CDR1 is SEHNR and CDR2 is FQNEAQ in the germline V gene (reference sequence). The CDR3 length is 16 residues. V trimming: 5 bases; J trimming: 2 bases; junction bases outside the gene matches: 7. In nucleotides, the CDR3 is TGTGCCAGCAGCCTAATAGGGACTAGCGGGCCCTACGAGCAGTACTTC. This sequence encodes CASSLIGTSGPYEQYF. Looking up the rest from reference TRBV7-9 and TRBJ2-7 gives the full variable domain: DTGVSQNPRHKITKRGQNVTFRCDPISEHNRLYWYRQTLGQGPEFLTYFQNEAQLEKSRLLSDRFSAERPKGSFSTLEIQRTEQGDSAMYLCASSLIGTSGPYEQYFGPGTRLTVT.

This chain uses TRBV29-1 with TRBJ2-7; 9 nucleotides agree with TRBD1. V lost 6 bases and J lost 4; bases outside the gene matches: 10. In germline, CDR1 is SQVTM, CDR2 ANQGSEA. The CDR3 runs to 14 residues. The CDR3 DNA follows: TGCAGCGTGGGTACGGACAGGGGCGGGTACGAGCAGTACTTC. Translated, it gives CSVGTDRGGYEQYF.

The chain joins TRBV29-1 to TRBJ1-2; 8 nucleotides agree with TRBD1. This CDR3 is 12 amino acids long. V lost 4 bases and J lost 7; bases outside the gene matches: 5. Germline V lookup: CDR1 SQVTM, CDR2 ANQGSEA. The CDR3 DNA sequence: TGCAGCGTTGCAGCAGGGGGCCTTGGCTACACCTTC. Translating it yields CSVAAGGLGYTF. Full variable domain (missing parts from reference TRBV29-1 and TRBJ1-2): SAVISQKPSRDICQRGTSLTIQCQVDSQVTMMFWYRQQPGQSLTLIATANQGSEATYESGFVIDKFPISRPNLTFSTLTVSNMSPEDSSIYLCSVAAGGLGYTFGSGTRLTVV.

There are a few counts of this clone. J is TRBJ2-3 and V is TRBV7-8; D is possibly TRBD1 or TRBD2 (5 bases each). V was shortened by 6 bases and J by 4 bases, with 11 bases between the two germline ends. The CDR3 consists of 13 residues. Germline V gene sequence: CDR1 SGHVS, CDR2 FQNEAQ. CDR3 loop: CASSEGRADTQYF. CDR3 bases: TGTGCCAGCAGTGAGGGGCGGGCAGATACGCAGTATTTT. Full variable domain (missing parts from reference TRBV7-8 and TRBJ2-3): GAGVSQSPRYKVAKRGQDVALRCDPISGHVSLFWYQQALGQGPEFLTYFQNEAQLDKSGLPSDRFFAERPEGSVSTLKIQRTQQEDSAVYLCASSEGRADTQYFGPGTRLTVL.

The chain recombines TRBV5-6 with TRBJ2-1, with 8 bases lining up with TRBD2. The germline V gene encodes CDR1 SGHDT and CDR2 YYEEEE. Trimming removed 4 bases from V and 4 bases from J; junction bases left unmatched: 10. The CDR3 has 16 amino acids. CDR3 in amino acids: CASSKVTGLGYNEQFF. CDR3 in DNA: TGTGCCAGCAGCAAGGTTACGGGACTAGGTTACAATGAGCAGTTCTTC.

The genes are TRBV13 and TRBJ1-1; a weak D match, TRBD1 (5 bases). Trimming removed 1 base from V and 10 bases from J, with 13 bases in between. This CDR3 contains 13 residues. Germline CDR1 PRHDT, CDR2 FYEKMQ (reference sequence). CDR3 region: CASSLVGDPRAFF. The CDR3 DNA is TGTGCCAGCAGCTTAGTGGGGGACCCCAGAGCTTTCTTT.

Only a few counts were recorded for this clone. V and J are TRBV5-1 and TRBJ2-1, with TRBD2 matching over 8 bases. The CDR3 has 14 residues. V lost 1 base and J lost 6; bases outside the gene matches: 3. CDR1 and CDR2 from the germline V gene are SGHRS and YFSETQ. CDR3 residues: CASSLRSGSNEQFF. The CDR3 DNA reads as TGCGCCAGCAGCTTGAGAAGCGGGAGCAATGAGCAGTTCTTC.

The rearrangement links TRBV2 to TRBJ2-5; 7 bases map to TRBD2. Germline values: CDR1 SNHLY, CDR2 FYNNEI. CDR3 length: 12 residues. J gave up 5 bases and V 10 bases, and 7 bases lay outside the gene matches. The CDR3, as DNA: TGTGCCACCAAGACTAGCCCGGAGACCCAGTACTTC. Translated, it gives CATKTSPETQYF.

The rearrangement uses TRBV13 and TRBJ2-3; 9 positions agree with TRBD1. This CDR3 is built from 15 residues. V lost 0 bases, J lost 4 bases, and 2 bases stayed unmatched. CDR1 and CDR2 from the germline V gene are PRHDT and FYEKMQ (reference sequence). As DNA, the CDR3 is TGTGCCAGCAGCTTAGGACAGGGGGCCGCAGATACGCAGTATTTT. It yields the protein CASSLGQGAADTQYF.

The rearrangement links TRBV29-1 to TRBJ2-7; 9 bases are a match to TRBD1. The CDR3 length is 15 residues. Per the germline V gene, CDR1 is SQVTM and CDR2 is ANQGSEA. With V trimmed by 3 bases and J by 6 bases, 12 bases remained unmatched. DNA for the CDR3: TGCAGCGTTGACGACCCGGGACAGGGATTGTCCGAGCAGTACTTC. Translation gives CSVDDPGQGLSEQYF.

This clone appeared a few times. The chain recombines TRBV4-1 with TRBJ1-5, with D unclear. The CDR3 spans 14 residues. The V and J ends lost 4 bases and 3 bases respectively, with 10 bases between them. Per the germline V gene, CDR1 is MGHRA and CDR2 is YSYEKL. For the CDR3, the DNA is TGCGCCAGCAGCCCCACAGATAACAATCAGCCCCAGCATTTT. Translation gives CASSPTDNNQPQHF.

The chain carries TRBV13 and TRBJ2-7; D is tentatively TRBD1 or TRBD2 (5 bases each). The CDR3 is 12 residues long. With 0 bases removed from V and 7 bases from J, the gap between germline ends came to 7 bases. CDR1 is PRHDT, CDR2 FYEKMQ, per germline (reference sequence). The CDR3 loop reads CASSLGGEEQYF. CDR3 bases: TGTGCCAGCAGCTTAGGGGGGGAGGAGCAGTACTTC.

CDR3 sequence reads: CASSLDRTSTDTQYF. CDR3 DNA: TGTGCCAGCAGCTTAGACAGGACCAGCACAGATACGCAGTATTTT. This sequence joins TRBV7-3 and TRBJ2-3; D might be TRBD1 (6 bases). V was trimmed by 2 bases and J by 0 bases, leaving 9 bases between them. The CDR3 extends over 15 amino acids. Germline V lookup: CDR1 SGHTA, CDR2 FQGTGA.

This clone was seen once. The chain employs TRBV5-1 and TRBJ2-5; possible D gene TRBD2, 5 bases. The germline V gene encodes CDR1 SGHRS and CDR2 YFSETQ. Trimming cost V 1 base and J 4 bases, with 17 bases left between them. CDR3 size: 16 residues. CDR3 in DNA: TGCGCCAGCAGCTTGACCCGGACTCAAAAGAGAGAGACCCAGTACTTC. Translating it yields CASSLTRTQKRETQYF.

In nucleotides, the CDR3 is TGCGCCAGCAGCTTGGGCGGGACAGCCATGAACACTGAAGCTTTCTTT. Amino acid sequence: CASSLGGTAMNTEAFF. This rearrangement joins TRBV5-1 to TRBJ1-1, with 7 positions matching TRBD1. This CDR3 region has 16 residues. Germline values: CDR1 SGHRS, CDR2 YFSETQ. Losses at the gene ends were 0 bases for V and 0 bases for J; bases not matched to a gene: 5.

The CDR3 sequence: CASSFKGAEAFF. CDR3 nucleotides: TGTGCCAGCAGTTTTAAGGGGGCTGAAGCTTTCTTT. The chain joins TRBV28 to TRBJ1-1, with a possible D match to TRBD1 (6 bases). The ends were cut back, 3 bases at V and 6 bases at J, with 8 bases in the middle. The germline V gene has CDR1 MDHEN and CDR2 SYDVKM. The CDR3 runs to 12 residues. The full variable domain, rest sourced from reference TRBV28 and TRBJ1-1, is DVKVTQSSRYLVKRTGEKVFLECVQDMDHENMFWYRQDPGLGLRLIYFSYDVKMKEKGDIPEGYSVSREKKERFSLILESASTNQTSMYLCASSFKGAEAFFGQGTRLTVV.

V gene TRBV7-8 combines with J gene TRBJ1-1, with 7 bases aligning to TRBD1. The V and J ends lost 1 base and 5 bases, in that order; junction bases with no gene match: 4. This CDR3 is 14 amino acids long. Germline CDR1 reads SGHVS; CDR2 reads FQNEAQ. The CDR3 spells CASSLGQGWTEAFF. CDR3 bases: TGTGCCAGCAGCTTAGGACAGGGATGGACTGAAGCTTTCTTT.

The gene calls are TRBV13 and TRBJ2-1, with 8 nucleotides matching TRBD2. The V gene's germline CDR1 is PRHDT and CDR2 FYEKMQ (reference sequence). CDR3 length equals 15 residues. Trimming cost V 4 bases and J 6 bases; bases outside gene matches: 8. The DNA for the CDR3 is TGTGCCAGCAGCTGGGGTAGTGCGGGAGGCAATGAGCAGTTCTTC. Amino acids: CASSWGSAGGNEQFF.

This chain uses TRBV19 with TRBJ2-2; D not certain. Germline V gene data show CDR1 as LNHDA and CDR2 as SQIVND (reference sequence). Trimming removed 10 bases at V and 5 bases at J, with 17 bases between. The CDR3 is 14 residues long. CDR3 amino acids: CATLYGSATGELFF. CDR3 sequence (DNA): TGTGCCACCCTTTATGGCAGTGCTACCGGGGAGCTGTTTTTT.

The gene calls are TRBV25-1 and TRBJ1-5; D gene ambiguous. Trimming removed 5 bases from V and 2 bases from J, with 7 bases in between. Germline values: CDR1 MGHDK, CDR2 SYGVNS. This CDR3 is 13 amino acids long. The CDR3 coding sequence is TGTGCCAGCAGTCGGGGAGGCAATCAGCCCCAGCATTTT. The encoded protein is CASSRGGNQPQHF.

This clone has only a few counts. The chain combines TRBV4-1 with TRBJ2-7; 10 bases fit TRBD1. V lost 4 bases and J lost 2; bases outside the gene matches: 2. Germline V lookup: CDR1 MGHRA, CDR2 YSYEKL. The CDR3 extends over 14 amino acids. CDR3 sequence (DNA): TGCGCCAGCAGCCCGGGACAGGGGACCTACGAGCAGTACTTC. Protein product: CASSPGQGTYEQYF.

CDR3 loop: CASSAGTLPSYNEQFF. CDR3 DNA sequence: TGTGCCAGTAGTGCCGGGACGCTTCCCTCCTACAATGAGCAGTTCTTC. The J gene is TRBJ2-1, the V gene TRBV19, with D perhaps TRBD1 or TRBD2 (5 bases each). The CDR3 is 16 residues long. Trimming cost V 5 bases and J 0 bases, with 14 bases left between them. Germline V gives CDR1 LNHDA, CDR2 SQIVND (reference sequence).